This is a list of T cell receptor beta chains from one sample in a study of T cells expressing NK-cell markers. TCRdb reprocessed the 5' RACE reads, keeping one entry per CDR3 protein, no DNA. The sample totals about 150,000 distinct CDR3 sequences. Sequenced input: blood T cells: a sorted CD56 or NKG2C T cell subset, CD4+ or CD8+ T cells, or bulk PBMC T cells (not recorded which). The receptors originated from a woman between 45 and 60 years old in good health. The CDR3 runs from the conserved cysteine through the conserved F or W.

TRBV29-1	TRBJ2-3	CSVDRAATDTQYF
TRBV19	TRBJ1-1	CASKRTAINTEAFF
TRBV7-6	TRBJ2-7	CASSSLPTSRVGEQYF
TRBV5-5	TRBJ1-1	CASSPTRDTEAFF
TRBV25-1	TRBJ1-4	CASSWREKLFF
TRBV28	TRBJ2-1	CASGNRAYNEQFF
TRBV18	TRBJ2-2	CASSPRDGAGELFF
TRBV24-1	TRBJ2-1	CATSDYRDEQFF
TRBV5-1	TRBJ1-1	CASSRVLGTEAFF
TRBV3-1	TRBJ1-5	CAILPFRPQHF
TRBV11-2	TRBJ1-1	CASSYQGALGTEAFF
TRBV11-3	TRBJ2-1	CASSLDPGGGEGYNEQFF
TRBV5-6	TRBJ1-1	CASSRDRGGTEAFF
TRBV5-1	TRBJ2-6	CASSLAGQALSGANVLTF
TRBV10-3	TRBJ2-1	CAISEGGTSGSLSIEQFF
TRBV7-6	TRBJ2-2	CASSLVGLSSGELFF
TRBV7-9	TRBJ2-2	CASSRQGGRTGELFF
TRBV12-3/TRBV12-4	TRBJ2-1	CASSPLRDRGYNEQFF
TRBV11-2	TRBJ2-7	CASSTPISGRAGYEQYF
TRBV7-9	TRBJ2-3	CASSGRTSGRHTPSTDTQYF
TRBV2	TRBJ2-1	CASIRQPKGNEQFF
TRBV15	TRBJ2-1	CATMSDVWEASYNEQFF
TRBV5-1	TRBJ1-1	CASSFTGETPEAFF
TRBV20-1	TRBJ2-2	CSAPGLANTGELFF
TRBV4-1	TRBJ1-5	CASSPQGDRSHQPQHF
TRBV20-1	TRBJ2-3	CSARVEARTDTQYF
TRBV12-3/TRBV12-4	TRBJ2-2	CASSLTSGSGELFF
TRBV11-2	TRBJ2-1	CASSPLPSEQFF
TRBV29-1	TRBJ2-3	CSVHSGREPADTQYF
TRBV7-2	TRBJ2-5	CASRDLDSDRQETQYF
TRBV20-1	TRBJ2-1	CSAGSGRKNEQFF
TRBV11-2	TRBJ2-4	CASSSPHHIQYF
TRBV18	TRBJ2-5	CASSPITEETQYF
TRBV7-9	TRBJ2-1	CASSLVVENEQFF
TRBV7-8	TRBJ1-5	CASSLDPTGPSNQPQHF
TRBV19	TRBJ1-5	CATIGAPNSNQPQHF
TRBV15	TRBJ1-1	CATSRVDGNTEAFF
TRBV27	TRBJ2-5	CASSLEAGEETQYF
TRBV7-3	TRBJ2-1	CASSLSRGSTYNEQFF
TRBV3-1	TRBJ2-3	CASRGLAGADTQYF
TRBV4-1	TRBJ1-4	CASSLGTGASEKLFF
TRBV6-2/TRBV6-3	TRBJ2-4	CASSYNRVELQYF
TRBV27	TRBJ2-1	CASSLVPPVYSYNEQFF
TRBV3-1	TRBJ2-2	CASSQVDPSGRRTGELFF
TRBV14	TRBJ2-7	CASSPQLGEQYF
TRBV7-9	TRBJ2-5	CASSPSGPPQETQYF
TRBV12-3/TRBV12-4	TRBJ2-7	CASSTTVGYGEQYF